This passage covers 20 T cell receptor beta chains from one sample sequenced in a study of cytomegalovirus exposure and HLA in healthy donors. The PCR contained 60 Vbeta and 13 Jbeta primers. TCRdb's copy holds only in-frame clones and misses some; the assay was immunoSEQ multiplex PCR. The data show about 210,000 clones, with roughly 82% seen just once and 6% held by the top ten. Material: PBMCs. The source of these receptors is a man in his forties in good health and CMV-seropositive.

This clone was detected a few times. This chain uses TRBV5-1 with TRBJ2-4, with 7 bases lining up with TRBD2. V trimming: 1 base; J trimming: 1 base; junction bases outside the gene matches: 5. Germline values: CDR1 SGHRS, CDR2 YFSETQ. This CDR3 has 16 amino acids. CDR3: CASSLYGEGAKNIQYF. The CDR3 nucleotides read TGCGCCAGCAGCTTGTACGGGGAGGGGGCCAAAAACATTCAGTACTTC.

In this sample, this clone turned up a few times. This chain joins TRBV27 and TRBJ1-2; D ambiguous. The CDR3 totals 16 residues. Trimming shortened V by 2 bases and J by 0 bases, and 13 bases separated the two germline ends. The germline V gene has CDR1 MNHEY and CDR2 SMNVEV (reference sequence). In nucleotides, the CDR3 is TGTGCCAGCAGTTTAGGCTTGGGGAGAACTAACTATGGCTACACCTTC. This gives the protein CASSLGLGRTNYGYTF.

The rearrangement joins TRBV27 to TRBJ2-1, with D perhaps matching TRBD2 (6 bases). Per the germline V gene, CDR1 is MNHEY and CDR2 is SMNVEV (reference sequence). This CDR3 is built from 14 residues. V dropped 7 bases and J dropped 8 bases, with 18 bases sitting between them. CDR3 protein: CASTPGLNPHEQFF. In nucleotides, the CDR3 is TGTGCCAGCACGCCCGGACTAAATCCCCATGAGCAGTTCTTC.

Comment on this clone: Within the sample, other DNA sequences also encode this same CDR3. The gene calls are TRBV27 and TRBJ2-2, with 7 nucleotides matching TRBD2. V lost 8 bases to trimming and J lost 2 bases; unmatched junction nucleotides: 5. The CDR3 is 14 amino acids. CDR1 and CDR2 from the germline V gene are MNHEY and SMNVEV (reference sequence). In DNA form, the CDR3 reads TGTGCCAGCTCTAGCGGTTTAAACACCGGGGAGCTGTTTTTT. This codes for CASSSGLNTGELFF.

The chain has TRBV15 and TRBJ2-1; 9 bases are shared with TRBD1. Trimming cost V 3 bases and J 3 bases; bases outside gene matches: 6. The CDR3 sequence is 16 residues long. Germline CDR1 reads LNHNV; CDR2 reads YYDKDF (reference sequence). The CDR3 region has the DNA TGTGCCACCAGCAGCTTCCGGGACAGGGACTACAATGAGCAGTTCTTC. Translating gives CATSSFRDRDYNEQFF.

V is TRBV5-1 and J is TRBJ2-5; 7 bases agree with TRBD2. CDR3 size: 14 residues. Germline CDR1 is SGHRS and CDR2 is YFSETQ. V lost 0 bases to trimming and J lost 5 bases; unmatched junction nucleotides: 4. The CDR3 reads CASSLVGGVETQYF. CDR3 bases: TGCGCCAGCAGCTTGGTTGGGGGGGTTGAGACCCAGTACTTC.

In its sample, this clone was seen a few times. The chain uses TRBV7-2 and TRBJ1-1; D may be TRBD1 (5 bases). The V gene's germline CDR1 is SGHTA and CDR2 FQGNSA. The V and J ends lost 10 bases and 0 bases respectively, with 12 bases between them. This CDR3 region has 13 residues. The CDR3 region has the DNA TGTGCCATTCAGACAGACATGAACACTGAAGCTTTCTTT. This gives the protein CAIQTDMNTEAFF.

The V call is TRBV5-1, the J call TRBJ2-1; TRBD2 matches 7 bases. This CDR3 is 18 amino acids long. Germline CDR1 SGHRS, CDR2 YFSETQ. Trimming at V came to 4 bases and at J to 4 bases, leaving 17 bases not matched to a gene. CDR3 nucleotide sequence: TGCGCCAGCAGCCCACTAGCCATCAGCGGGACGGAGTACAATGAGCAGTTCTTC. This sequence encodes CASSPLAISGTEYNEQFF. The entire variable domain, with the rest obtained from reference TRBV5-1 and TRBJ2-1, is as follows: KAGVTQTPRYLIKTRGQQVTLSCSPISGHRSVSWYQQTPGQGLQFLFEYFSETQRNKGNFPGRFSGRQFSNSRSEMNVSTLELGDSALYLCASSPLAISGTEYNEQFFGPGTRLTVL.

In this sample, this clone turned up a few times. The chain recombines TRBV18 with TRBJ2-1; D remains unclear. The CDR3 covers 11 residues. From germline, CDR1 is KGHSH and CDR2 LQKENI. V lost 6 bases and J 8 bases, leaving 8 bases between the germline ends. The CDR3 bases are TGTGCCAGCTCTCGCCAGGATGAGCAGTTCTTC. It is translated as CASSRQDEQFF.

This chain joins TRBV27 and TRBJ1-1; D is perhaps TRBD1 (6 bases). The CDR3 length is 14 residues. CDR1 and CDR2 from the germline V gene are MNHEY and SMNVEV (reference sequence). Trimming took 4 bases from V and 6 from J, leaving 15 bases between them. CDR3 region: CASSYREFVPEAFF. In nucleotides, the CDR3 is TGTGCCAGCAGTTACAGGGAGTTTGTACCTGAAGCTTTCTTT.

This sequence joins TRBV7-6 and TRBJ2-7, with 7 bases identical to TRBD2. CDR1 and CDR2 (germline): SGHVS, FNYEAQ. The junction had 15 bases not matched to a gene; V was cut back by 5 bases and J by 5 bases. There are 16 residues in the CDR3. The CDR3 DNA is TGTGCCAGCAGCAGCGTGACGGGGAGGGCCGTCCACGAGCAGTACTTC. Its translation is CASSSVTGRAVHEQYF.

The rearrangement joins TRBV10-3 to TRBJ2-7, with 7 bases that match TRBD2. Germline lookup yields CDR1 ENHRY and CDR2 SYGVKD. J was trimmed by 5 bases and V by 2 bases; bases with no gene match: 6. This CDR3 spans 14 amino acids. CDR3 loop: CAISEGGGGHEQYF. In nucleotides, the CDR3 is TGTGCCATCAGTGAGGGCGGGGGAGGGCACGAGCAGTACTTC.

The rearrangement uses TRBV6-4 and TRBJ2-2; D uncertain. V lost 4 bases and J 7 bases, leaving 13 bases between the germline ends. This CDR3 has 14 amino acids. The V gene's germline CDR1 is MRHNA and CDR2 SNTAGT. The CDR3: CASSVESLVGELFF. The CDR3 nucleotides are TGTGCCAGCAGTGTCGAGTCCCTGGTCGGGGAGCTGTTTTTT.

This rearrangement joins TRBV5-1 to TRBJ1-1; 8 nucleotides match TRBD1. Germline CDR1 and CDR2: SGHRS and YFSETQ. J was trimmed by 5 bases and V by 4 bases; bases with no gene match: 7. The CDR3 is made up of 14 amino acids. The chain's CDR3 is CASSGSTGETEAFF. In nucleotides, the CDR3 is TGCGCCAGCAGCGGATCGACAGGGGAGACTGAAGCTTTCTTT.

The chain employs TRBV4-1 and TRBJ1-5, with D tentatively TRBD1 (6 bases). CDR3 length: 16 residues. The V end lost 0 bases, the J end lost 2 bases, and 11 bases lay between the germline ends. Germline loops: CDR1 MGHRA, CDR2 YSYEKL. The CDR3 coding sequence is TGCGCCAGCAGCCAAGACAGGGGAATGGGCAATCAGCCCCAGCATTTT. This encodes CASSQDRGMGNQPQHF.

The rearrangement joins TRBV7-6 to TRBJ2-2, with unresolved D. The CDR3 covers 13 residues. CDR1 SGHVS and CDR2 FNYEAQ come from the germline V gene. V was cut by 9 bases and J by 0 bases, with 8 bases left in between. This chain's CDR3 is CASTDPNTGELFF. The CDR3 DNA reads TGTGCCAGTACTGATCCGAACACCGGGGAGCTGTTTTTT.

V gene TRBV11-2 combines with J gene TRBJ2-6; 8 bases agree with TRBD2. The CDR3 spans 16 residues. V shed 4 bases, J shed 2 bases, and the junction held 4 bases outside the gene matches. The germline V gene encodes CDR1 SGHAT and CDR2 FQNNGV. For the CDR3, the DNA is TGTGCCAGCAGCTCCCCGGGACTAGCTGGGGCCAACGTCCTGACTTTC. Translated, it gives CASSSPGLAGANVLTF.

This clone has a single count. V and J are TRBV5-1 and TRBJ2-3, with 15 bases that match TRBD2. Germline trimming cut 4 bases from V and 9 bases from J; bases unmatched to any gene: 0. CDR1 is SGHRS and CDR2 is YFSETQ in the germline V gene. There are 13 residues in the CDR3. Here the CDR3 DNA reads TGCGCCAGCAGCGGGACTAGCGGGAGGACGCAGTATTTT. Protein: CASSGTSGRTQYF.

This sequence joins TRBV6-5 and TRBJ1-1; a possible D gene is TRBD1 (5 bases). CDR3 length: 13 residues. The V gene's germline CDR1 is MNHEY and CDR2 SVGAGI. The V end lost 7 bases, the J end lost 4 bases, and 13 bases lay between the germline ends. The CDR3 bases are TGTGCCAGCACCTACGGGGGTGGCACTGAAGCTTTCTTT. Protein product: CASTYGGGTEAFF.

The chain is built from TRBV29-1 and TRBJ1-2; 7 bases line up with TRBD1. CDR1 and CDR2 from the germline V gene are SQVTM and ANQGSEA. The CDR3 is 13 residues long. V shed 7 bases, J shed 2 bases, and the junction held 7 bases outside the gene matches. DNA of the CDR3: TGCAGCGCCGACAGGGAAGGGAACTATGGCTACACCTTC. This translates into CSADREGNYGYTF.